The 18 T cell receptor beta chains listed next were all sequenced from one sample in a study of somatic mutations in cytotoxic T cells in rheumatoid arthritis. Method: immunoSEQ multiplex PCR; TCRdb's copy keeps in-frame clones and lacks some. In the table there are 15,000 or so clones, approximately 79% of which are singletons. The sequenced sample consisted of CD8+ T cells sorted from blood. Receptors originate from an adult with rheumatoid arthritis.

The chain joins TRBV5-4 to TRBJ2-1; TRBD1 might be the D (6 bases). V lost 0 bases and J 5 bases, leaving 12 bases between the germline ends. CDR3 length equals 15 residues. Germline V CDR1 and CDR2: SGHNT, YYREEE (reference sequence). The CDR3 is CASSLGDKGDNEQFF. The CDR3 DNA reads TGTGCCAGCAGCTTGGGGGACAAGGGGGACAATGAGCAGTTCTTC.

This clone appeared a single time. The chain recombines TRBV19 with TRBJ2-4, with D possibly TRBD1 on 6 matching bases. The CDR3 is 12 amino acids. The germline V and J ends were trimmed by 5 bases and 8 bases, with 10 bases remaining between them. Per the germline V gene, CDR1 is LNHDA and CDR2 is SQIVND (reference sequence). The CDR3 bases are TGTGCCAGTAGTGTACAGGGAGACATTCAGTACTTC. Its protein is CASSVQGDIQYF.

The genes are TRBV19 and TRBJ1-4, with 10 nucleotides matching TRBD1. With V trimmed by 6 bases and J by 6 bases, 1 base remained unmatched. From germline, CDR1 is LNHDA and CDR2 SQIVND (reference sequence). The CDR3 totals 13 residues. The CDR3 region has the DNA TGTGCCAGTAGGACAGGGGGCGATGAAAAACTGTTTTTT. Its protein is CASRTGGDEKLFF.

The V gene is TRBV10-3, the J gene TRBJ1-2; TRBD1 matches at 8 bases. The CDR3 runs 16 residues. V dropped 5 bases and J dropped 6; count of bases not matched to a gene: 14. Germline V gives CDR1 ENHRY, CDR2 SYGVKD. The CDR3 loop is CAISTLHDRGNDGYTF. The CDR3 region has the DNA TGTGCCATCAGTACCCTTCACGACAGGGGAAATGATGGCTACACCTTC.

The rearrangement joins TRBV28 to TRBJ2-6; D is perhaps TRBD2 (6 bases). The length of the CDR3 is 17 residues. Trimming shortened V by 8 bases and J by 0 bases, and 17 bases separated the two germline ends. Germline V gene lookup returns CDR1 MDHEN and CDR2 SYDVKM. The CDR3 is CASHSSGVSSGANVLTF. The CDR3 region has the DNA TGTGCCAGCCACAGCTCGGGGGTTAGCTCTGGGGCCAACGTCCTGACTTTC.

The chain is built from TRBV27 and TRBJ1-2, with D unclear. Per the germline V gene, CDR1 is MNHEY and CDR2 is SMNVEV (reference sequence). The CDR3 runs to 13 residues. The V end was cut by 1 base, the J end by 2 bases, with 5 bases between. The CDR3 region has the DNA TGTGCCAGCAGTTTATTAGGGAACTATGGCTACACCTTC. Translated, it gives CASSLLGNYGYTF.

The chain links TRBV6-6 to TRBJ2-7; perhaps TRBD2 as D (6 bases). The CDR3 length is 16 residues. Germline loops: CDR1 MNHNY, CDR2 SVGAGI (reference sequence). Trimming stripped 5 bases from V and 7 bases from J, with 24 bases between. CDR3 sequence reads: CASSPHLRELLGEQYF. In nucleotides, the CDR3 is TGTGCCAGCAGTCCCCATCTTCGGGAGCTATTGGGGGAGCAGTACTTC.

This clone appeared a single time. The chain couples TRBV28 to TRBJ2-7; D not certain. Trimming stripped 3 bases from V and 2 bases from J, with 11 bases between. From germline, CDR1 is MDHEN and CDR2 SYDVKM. This CDR3 spans 14 amino acids. In DNA form, the CDR3 reads TGTGCCAGCAGTTTGTTGTCCGCGGCCTACGAGCAGTACTTC. Encoded protein: CASSLLSAAYEQYF.

This chain connects TRBV11-2 to TRBJ1-1; D remains ambiguous. The CDR3 has 12 amino acids. Looked up from germline, CDR1 is SGHAT and CDR2 is FQNNGV. Trimming stripped 2 bases from V and 5 bases from J, with 6 bases between. CDR3 residues: CASSLPATEAFF. The CDR3 region has the DNA TGTGCCAGCAGCTTACCGGCGACTGAAGCTTTCTTT.

This rearrangement joins TRBV7-9 to TRBJ2-3; the match to TRBD1 covers 7 bases. The V gene's germline CDR1 is SEHNR and CDR2 FQNEAQ (reference sequence). This CDR3 is 13 amino acids long. Trimming at V came to 6 bases and at J to 6 bases, leaving 6 bases not matched to a gene. CDR3: CASSHRGSDTQYF. CDR3 bases: TGTGCCAGCAGTCACAGGGGTTCGGATACGCAGTATTTT.

The gene calls are TRBV6-1 and TRBJ1-4, with D perhaps matching TRBD1 (5 bases). There are 16 residues in the CDR3. The V end lost 3 bases, the J end lost 4 bases, and 15 bases lay between the germline ends. Germline V gene lookup returns CDR1 MNHNS and CDR2 SASEGT. CDR3 bases: TGTGCCAGCAGTGAGAAGTCGGGGGGTGGTAATGAAAAACTGTTTTTT. It specifies CASSEKSGGGNEKLFF.

The rearrangement uses TRBV11-2 and TRBJ2-2, with 10 nucleotides matching TRBD2. The ends lost 5 bases at V and 0 bases at J; junction bases unmatched: 12. Germline assignment: CDR1 SGHAT and CDR2 FQNNGV. CDR3 length equals 19 residues. CDR3 DNA: TGTGCCAGCAGCCCTTTTCAAGGACTAGCGGTGACGAACACCGGGGAGCTGTTTTTT. It yields the protein CASSPFQGLAVTNTGELFF.

The gene calls are TRBV2 and TRBJ2-1; the D gene is possibly TRBD2 (5 bases). CDR1 is SNHLY, CDR2 FYNNEI, per germline. The CDR3 has 14 residues. Trimming removed 8 bases at V and 2 bases at J, with 13 bases between. CDR3 region: CASLAPNTYNEQFF. In nucleotides, the CDR3 is TGTGCCAGCCTAGCCCCTAATACCTACAATGAGCAGTTCTTC.

The chain employs TRBV27 and TRBJ1-5; D gene uncertain. Trimming shortened V by 3 bases and J by 5 bases, and 14 bases separated the two germline ends. The CDR3 extends over 15 amino acids. The germline V gene has CDR1 MNHEY and CDR2 SMNVEV (reference sequence). CDR3 sequence (DNA): TGTGCCAGCAGTTTGGTATTCCTAACTGATCAGCCCCAGCATTTT. Protein product: CASSLVFLTDQPQHF.

This chain connects TRBV2 to TRBJ2-5, with D perhaps matching TRBD2 (5 bases). CDR3 length: 16 residues. V was cut by 6 bases and J by 2 bases, with 19 bases left in between. Germline V gene lookup returns CDR1 SNHLY and CDR2 FYNNEI. CDR3 nucleotides: TGTGCCAGCAGGTCACTAGGTGGGATCCTTCAAGAGACCCAGTACTTC. This translates into CASRSLGGILQETQYF.

The chain joins TRBV11-3 to TRBJ2-2; 8 bases fit TRBD1. This CDR3 comprises 18 residues. Per germline, CDR1 SGHNT and CDR2 YENEEA. Trimming removed 4 bases from V and 17 bases from J; junction bases left unmatched: 27. CDR3 bases: TGTGCCAGCAGCTCCCGACAGGGGTACTCGGGAGCGGCGGGCGAAGTCTTTTTT. It codes for CASSSRQGYSGAAGEVFF. The whole variable domain, remainder taken from reference TRBV11-3 and TRBJ2-2, is EAGVVQSPRYKIIEKKQPVAFWCNPISGHNTLYWYLQNLGQGPELLIRYENEEAVDDSQLPKDRFSAERLKGVDSTLKIQPAELGDSAVYLCASSSRQGYSGAAGEVFFGEGSRLTVL.

In DNA form, the CDR3 reads TGCGCCAGCAGCCAAACCGGGACAGCTAATGAAAAACTGTTTTTT. Translating it yields CASSQTGTANEKLFF. The chain recombines TRBV5-1 with TRBJ1-4; TRBD1 aligns across 7 bases. CDR3 length: 15 amino acids. Germline loops: CDR1 SGHRS, CDR2 YFSETQ. The V and J ends lost 4 bases and 3 bases, in that order; junction bases with no gene match: 6. The variable domain in full, completed from reference TRBV5-1 and TRBJ1-4, reads KAGVTQTPRYLIKTRGQQVTLSCSPISGHRSVSWYQQTPGQGLQFLFEYFSETQRNKGNFPGRFSGRQFSNSRSEMNVSTLELGDSALYLCASSQTGTANEKLFFGSGTQLSVL.

The chain uses TRBV19 and TRBJ2-1; 7 nucleotides agree with TRBD2. The germline gives CDR1 LNHDA, CDR2 SQIVND (reference sequence). V trimming: 3 bases; J trimming: 7 bases; junction bases outside the gene matches: 9. This CDR3 has 15 residues. CDR3 DNA sequence: TGTGCCAGTAGTATCGCGGCGGGAGTAGGAAATGAGCAGTTCTTC. Translating it yields CASSIAAGVGNEQFF.